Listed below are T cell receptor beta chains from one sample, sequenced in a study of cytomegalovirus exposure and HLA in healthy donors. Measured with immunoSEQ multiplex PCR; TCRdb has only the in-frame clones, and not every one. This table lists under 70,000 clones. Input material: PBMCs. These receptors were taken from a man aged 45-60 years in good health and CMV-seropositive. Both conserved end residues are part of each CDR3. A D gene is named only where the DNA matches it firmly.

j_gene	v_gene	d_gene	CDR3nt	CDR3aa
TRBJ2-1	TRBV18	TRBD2	TGTGCCAGCTCACAGGGACTAGCGACCAATGAGCAGTTCTTC	CASSQGLATNEQFF
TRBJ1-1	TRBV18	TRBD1	TGTGCCAGCTCACCGTTGGGACAGGAAGGGGCTTTCTTT	CASSPLGQEGAFF
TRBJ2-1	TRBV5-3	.	TGTGCCAGAAGCTTGTTGGCGGAGAGCTCCTACAATGAGCAGTTCTTC	CARSLLAESSYNEQFF
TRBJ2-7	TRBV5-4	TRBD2	TGTGCCAGCAGCCCGGGGCTAGCGGGGACCGGAGAGCAGTACTTC	CASSPGLAGTGEQYF
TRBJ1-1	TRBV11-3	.	TGTGCCAGCAGCTCGACAGGACCGAACACTGAAGCTTTCTTT	CASSSTGPNTEAFF
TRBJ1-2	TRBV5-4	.	TGTGCCAGCAGCCAGCGCGGAGGGTTCTATGGCTACACCTTC	CASSQRGGFYGYTF
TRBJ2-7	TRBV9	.	TGTGCCAGCAGCGTAGAAACCGAGCAGTACTTC	CASSVETEQYF
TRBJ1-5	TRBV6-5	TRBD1	TGTGCCAGCAGAAGACAGGGGACTATAAGTCAGCCCCAGCATTTT	CASRRQGTISQPQHF
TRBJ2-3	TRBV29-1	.	TGCAGCGTTGATCGGGTTGGAGATACGCAGTATTTT	CSVDRVGDTQYF
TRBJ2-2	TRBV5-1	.	.	CASILDRLENTGELFF
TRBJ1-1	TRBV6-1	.	TGTGCCAGCAGGCCAAACGGGGGGACTGAAGCTTTCTTT	CASRPNGGTEAFF
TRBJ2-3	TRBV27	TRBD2	TGTGCCAGCAGTTTATCGACTAGCGGGAGGGATACGCAGTATTTT	CASSLSTSGRDTQYF
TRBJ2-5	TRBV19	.	TGTGCCAGTAGTCCCCCGTTGGGCAGCGGAGAGACCCAGTACTTC	CASSPPLGSGETQYF
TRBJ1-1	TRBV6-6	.	TGTGCCAGCAGACCTGACACGAACACTGAAGCTTTCTTT	CASRPDTNTEAFF
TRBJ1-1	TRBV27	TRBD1	TGTGCCAGTTTCCGGACAGGGTATGAAGCTTTCTTT	CASFRTGYEAFF
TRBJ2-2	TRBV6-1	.	TGTGCCAGCAGTGAATTGGGCAGGGTAACCGGGGAGCTGTTTTTT	CASSELGRVTGELFF
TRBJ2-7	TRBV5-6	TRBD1	TGTGCCAGCAGCTGGACAGGGCCCTACGAGCAGTACTTC	CASSWTGPYEQYF
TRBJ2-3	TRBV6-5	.	TGTGCCAGCAGTTACTCTTTTAGCGCTAGCACAGATACGCAGTATTTT	CASSYSFSASTDTQYF
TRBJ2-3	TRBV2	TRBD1	TGTGCCAGCAGCCCGGGGACAGGGGGCACAGATACGCAGTATTTT	CASSPGTGGTDTQYF
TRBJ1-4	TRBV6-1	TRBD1	TGTGCCAGCACCAAGGACAGGGGAAGGGAAAAACTGTTTTTT	CASTKDRGREKLFF
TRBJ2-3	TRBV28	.	TGTGCCAGCAGTCCCATAAGGGGGGGTCCTAGCACAGATACGCAGTATTTT	CASSPIRGGPSTDTQYF
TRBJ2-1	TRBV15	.	TGTGCCACCAGCAGGCCCAGGGATGAGCAGTTCTTC	CATSRPRDEQFF
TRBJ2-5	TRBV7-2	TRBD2	TGTGCCAGCAGCTGGACTAGCGGAAGGGGGGAGACCCAGTACTTC	CASSWTSGRGETQYF
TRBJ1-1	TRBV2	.	TGTGCCAGCAGGGAAGGCGGGTTAGCGAACACTGAAGCTTTCTTT	CASREGGLANTEAFF
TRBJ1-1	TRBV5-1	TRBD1	TGCGCCAGCAGCCCCGGGACAGGGCCGAACACTGAAGCTTTCTTT	CASSPGTGPNTEAFF
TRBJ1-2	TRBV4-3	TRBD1	TGCGCCAGCAGCCAAGGAGCTCAGGGGGCTTACTATGGCTACACCTTC	CASSQGAQGAYYGYTF
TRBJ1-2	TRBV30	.	TGTGCCTGGAACCAGGCCTCGGGCTACACCTTC	CAWNQASGYTF
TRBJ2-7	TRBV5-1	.	TGCGCCAGCAGCTTAGGACAGTTCTACGAGCAGTACTTC	CASSLGQFYEQYF
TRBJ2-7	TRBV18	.	TGTGCCAGCTCACCACGACAGGTAACCTACGAGCAGTACTTC	CASSPRQVTYEQYF